This T cell receptor beta chain was observed in a study of cytomegalovirus exposure and HLA in healthy donors. Overall study results and limits: According to a later analysis, TCR clusters from the first cohort tended to co-occur in the 110 or so validation repertoires. The study recorded 160 or so TCR beta chains that were cytomegalovirus-associated. Generally TCR sequences proved uncommon, though certain public TCRs appeared in numerous donors.

This CDR3 comprises 16 residues. V lost 6 bases and J lost 8, with 23 bases in between. Germline CDR1 SGHNT, CDR2 YENEEA. Donors were drawn from the roughly 110-subject validation cohort, separate from the roughly 670-subject first cohort. As to this clone: Its antigen remains unidentified.

TCRdb's table, derived via immunoSEQ multiplex PCR, lists solely in-frame clones and lacks some. The sample lists roughly 100,000 clones; 85% were seen once. The clonotype originates from a man younger than 30 in good health and CMV-seropositive. Sequenced: PBMCs. The V call is TRBV11-3, the J call TRBJ2-1, with D tentatively TRBD2 (6 bases). The CDR3 is CASRPRSGLTRDEQFF. In nucleotides, the CDR3 is TGTGCCAGCAGGCCAAGGTCGGGACTCACCAGGGATGAGCAGTTCTTC.